In its sample, the clone carrying this T cell receptor beta chain was seen many times. Antigen specificity is unknown. Arm-PCR of CDR3 regions and iRepertoire HTBI primers were the basis on which TCR beta libraries were built. Original data processing: From all samples, identification returned 14 TRBJ and about 63 TRBV segments. Each CDR3 protein gets one entry after TCRdb re-called the multiplex PCR reads with MiXCR. TCRdb, rather than the study authors, made the V and J calls. This sample has under 300,000 distinct CDR3 sequences, with 18% found just once. The sample originates from a study of regulatory T cells in long-lasting Graves disease. Notes on the study in general: Persistent cases favored TRBV28, TRBJ1-2 and TRBJ2-5.

This CDR3 spans 14 amino acids. Germline-derived CDR1 and CDR2 are SGHRS and YFSETQ. With 1 base removed from V and 8 bases from J, the gap between germline ends came to 10 bases. The time point here: newly diagnosed GD, antithyroid drugs for less than 3 months. After RNA was extracted from PBMCs, the TCR library was made from it. This same sample was also part of a study on T cells in Graves' hyperthyroidism and ophthalmopathy.

This chain uses TRBV5-1 with TRBJ1-6, with unresolved D. Sequences were derived from peripheral blood mononuclear cells (PBMCs), sampled at new diagnosis, from a patient treated with antithyroid drugs. This receptor was identified in a young woman with Graves disease. In DNA, the CDR3 is TGCGCCAGCAGCTTGTGGATCCGGGATTCACCCCTCCACTTT. The encoded protein is CASSLWIRDSPLHF.